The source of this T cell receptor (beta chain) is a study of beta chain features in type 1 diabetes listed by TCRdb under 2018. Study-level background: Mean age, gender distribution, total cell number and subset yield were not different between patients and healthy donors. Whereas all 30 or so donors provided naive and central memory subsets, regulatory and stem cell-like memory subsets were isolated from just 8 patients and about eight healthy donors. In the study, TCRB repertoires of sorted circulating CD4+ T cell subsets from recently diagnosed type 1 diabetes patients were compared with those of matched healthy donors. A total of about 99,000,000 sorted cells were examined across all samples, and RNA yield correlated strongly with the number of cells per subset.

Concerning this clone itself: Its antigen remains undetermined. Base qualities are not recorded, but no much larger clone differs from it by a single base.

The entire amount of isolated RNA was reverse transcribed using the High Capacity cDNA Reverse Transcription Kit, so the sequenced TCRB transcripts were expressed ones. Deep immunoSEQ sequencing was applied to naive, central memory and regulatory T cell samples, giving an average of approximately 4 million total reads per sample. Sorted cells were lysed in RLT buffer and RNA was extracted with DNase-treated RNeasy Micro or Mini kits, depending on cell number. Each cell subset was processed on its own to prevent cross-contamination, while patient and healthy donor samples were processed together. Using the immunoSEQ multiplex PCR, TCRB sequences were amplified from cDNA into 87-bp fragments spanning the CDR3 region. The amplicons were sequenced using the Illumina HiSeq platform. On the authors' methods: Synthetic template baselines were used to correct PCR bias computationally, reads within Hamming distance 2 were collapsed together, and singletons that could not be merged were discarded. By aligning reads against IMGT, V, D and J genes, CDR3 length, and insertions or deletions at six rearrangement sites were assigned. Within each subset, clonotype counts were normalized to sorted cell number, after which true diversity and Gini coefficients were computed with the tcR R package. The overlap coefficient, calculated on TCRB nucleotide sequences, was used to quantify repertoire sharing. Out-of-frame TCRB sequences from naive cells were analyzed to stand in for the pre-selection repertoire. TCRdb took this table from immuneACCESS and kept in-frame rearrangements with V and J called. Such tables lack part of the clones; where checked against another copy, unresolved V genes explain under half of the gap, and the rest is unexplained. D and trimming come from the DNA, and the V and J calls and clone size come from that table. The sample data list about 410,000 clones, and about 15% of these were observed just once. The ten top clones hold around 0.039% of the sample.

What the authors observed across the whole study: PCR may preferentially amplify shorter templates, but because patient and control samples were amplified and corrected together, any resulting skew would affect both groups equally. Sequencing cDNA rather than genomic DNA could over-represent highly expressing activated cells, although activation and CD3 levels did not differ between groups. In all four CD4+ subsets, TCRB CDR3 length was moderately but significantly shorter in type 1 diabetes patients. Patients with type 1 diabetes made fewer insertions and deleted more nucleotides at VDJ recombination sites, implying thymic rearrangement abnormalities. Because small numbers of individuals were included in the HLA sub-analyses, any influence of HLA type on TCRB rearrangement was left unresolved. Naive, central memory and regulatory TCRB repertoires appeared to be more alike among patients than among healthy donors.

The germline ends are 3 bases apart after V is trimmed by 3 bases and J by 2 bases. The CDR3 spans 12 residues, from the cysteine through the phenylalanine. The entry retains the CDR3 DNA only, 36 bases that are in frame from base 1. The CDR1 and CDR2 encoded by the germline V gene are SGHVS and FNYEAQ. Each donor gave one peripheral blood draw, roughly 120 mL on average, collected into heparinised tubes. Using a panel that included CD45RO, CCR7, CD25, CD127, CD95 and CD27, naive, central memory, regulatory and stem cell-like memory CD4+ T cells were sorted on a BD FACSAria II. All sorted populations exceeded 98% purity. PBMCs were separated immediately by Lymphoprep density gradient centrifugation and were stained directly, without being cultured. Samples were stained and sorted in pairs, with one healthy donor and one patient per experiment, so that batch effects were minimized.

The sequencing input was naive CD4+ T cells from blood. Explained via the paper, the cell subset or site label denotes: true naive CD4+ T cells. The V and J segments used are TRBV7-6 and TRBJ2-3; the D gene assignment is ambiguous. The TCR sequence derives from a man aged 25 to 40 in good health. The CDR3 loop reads CASSFHTDTQYF. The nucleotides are TGTGCCAGCAGCTTTCACACAGATACGCAGTATTTT.